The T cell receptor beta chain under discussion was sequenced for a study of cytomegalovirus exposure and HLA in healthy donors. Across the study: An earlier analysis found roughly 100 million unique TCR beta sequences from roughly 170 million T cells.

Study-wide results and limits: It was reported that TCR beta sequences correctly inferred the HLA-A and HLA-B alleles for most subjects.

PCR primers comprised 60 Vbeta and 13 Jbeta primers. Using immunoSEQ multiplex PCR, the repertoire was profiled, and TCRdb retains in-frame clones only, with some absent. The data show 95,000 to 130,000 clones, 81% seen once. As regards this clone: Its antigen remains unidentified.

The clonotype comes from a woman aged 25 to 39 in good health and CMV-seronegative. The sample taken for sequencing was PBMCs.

CDR3 sequence: CASRTPQRNSPLHF. The CDR3 DNA reads as TGTGCCAGCAGGACGCCCCAGAGGAATTCACCCCTCCACTTT. The chain couples TRBV6-5 to TRBJ1-6; no firm D call. V shed 6 bases and J shed 7 bases, with 13 bases lying between them. The CDR3 loop spans 14 amino acids. Germline V CDR1 and CDR2: MNHEY, SVGAGI.